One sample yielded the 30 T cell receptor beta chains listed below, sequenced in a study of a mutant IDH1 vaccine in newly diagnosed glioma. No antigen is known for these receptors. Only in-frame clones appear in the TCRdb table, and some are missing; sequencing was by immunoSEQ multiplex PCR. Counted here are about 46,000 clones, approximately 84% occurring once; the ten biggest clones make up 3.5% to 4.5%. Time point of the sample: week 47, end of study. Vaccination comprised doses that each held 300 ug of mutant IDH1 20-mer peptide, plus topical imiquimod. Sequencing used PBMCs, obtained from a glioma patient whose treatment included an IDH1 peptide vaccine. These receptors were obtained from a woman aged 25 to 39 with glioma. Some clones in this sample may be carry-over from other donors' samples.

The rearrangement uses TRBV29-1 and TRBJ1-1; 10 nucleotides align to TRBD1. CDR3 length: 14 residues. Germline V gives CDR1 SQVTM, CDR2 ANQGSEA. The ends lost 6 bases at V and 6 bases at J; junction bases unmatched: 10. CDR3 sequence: CSVLGRQGAAEAFF. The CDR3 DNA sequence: TGCAGCGTCCTCGGACGACAGGGGGCCGCTGAAGCTTTCTTT.

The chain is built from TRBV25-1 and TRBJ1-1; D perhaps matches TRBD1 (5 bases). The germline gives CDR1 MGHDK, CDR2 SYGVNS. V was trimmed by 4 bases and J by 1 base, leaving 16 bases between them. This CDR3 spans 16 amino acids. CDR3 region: CASSGTPGTANTEAFF. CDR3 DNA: TGTGCCAGCAGTGGGACTCCCGGGACGGCGAACACTGAAGCTTTCTTT.

In DNA form, the CDR3 reads TGTGCCACCAGCCCCGGGGACGGCCGATATGCTGAAGCTTTCTTT. The encoded protein is CATSPGDGRYAEAFF. This chain uses TRBV15 with TRBJ1-1; possibly TRBD1 for D (5 bases). The germline V gene encodes CDR1 LNHNV and CDR2 YYDKDF (reference sequence). V was cut by 5 bases and J by 6 bases, with 19 bases left in between. The CDR3 length is 15 residues.

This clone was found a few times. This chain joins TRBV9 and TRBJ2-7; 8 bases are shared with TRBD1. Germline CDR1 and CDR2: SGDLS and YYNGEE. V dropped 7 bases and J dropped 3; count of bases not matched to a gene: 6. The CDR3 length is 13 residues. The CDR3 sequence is CASGQGGNYEQYF. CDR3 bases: TGTGCCAGCGGACAGGGTGGAAACTACGAGCAGTACTTC.

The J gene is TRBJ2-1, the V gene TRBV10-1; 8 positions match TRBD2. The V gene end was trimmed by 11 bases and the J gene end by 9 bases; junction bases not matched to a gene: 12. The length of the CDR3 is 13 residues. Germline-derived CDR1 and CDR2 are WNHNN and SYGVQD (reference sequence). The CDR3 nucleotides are TGCGCCTCCCGGGGGGGGAATGGGGGTGAGCAGTTCTTC. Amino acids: CASRGGNGGEQFF.

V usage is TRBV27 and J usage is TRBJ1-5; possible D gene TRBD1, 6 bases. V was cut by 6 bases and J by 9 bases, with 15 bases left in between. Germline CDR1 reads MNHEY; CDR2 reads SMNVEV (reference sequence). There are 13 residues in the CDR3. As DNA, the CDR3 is TGTGCCAGCAGCCGTAACCAGGGGACGCCCCAGCATTTT. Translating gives CASSRNQGTPQHF.

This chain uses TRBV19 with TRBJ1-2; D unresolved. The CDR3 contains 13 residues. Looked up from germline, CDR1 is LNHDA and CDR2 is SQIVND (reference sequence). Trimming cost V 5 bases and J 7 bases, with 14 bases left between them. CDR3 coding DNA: TGTGCCAGTAGTCCCCCCCCCACTGGTGGCTACACCTTC. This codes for CASSPPPTGGYTF.

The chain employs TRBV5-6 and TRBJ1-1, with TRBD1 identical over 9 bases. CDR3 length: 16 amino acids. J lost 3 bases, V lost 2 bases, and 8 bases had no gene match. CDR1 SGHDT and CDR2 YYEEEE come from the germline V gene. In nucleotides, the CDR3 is TGTGCCAGCAGCTTCGGGACAGGGAAGGGTGACACTGAAGCTTTCTTT. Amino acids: CASSFGTGKGDTEAFF.

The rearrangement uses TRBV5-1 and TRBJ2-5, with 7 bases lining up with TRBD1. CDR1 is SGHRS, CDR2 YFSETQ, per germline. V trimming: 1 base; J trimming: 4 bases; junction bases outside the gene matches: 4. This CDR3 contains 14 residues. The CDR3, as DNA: TGCGCCAGCAGCTTGCTAGGGGGCGGAGAGACCCAGTACTTC. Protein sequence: CASSLLGGGETQYF.

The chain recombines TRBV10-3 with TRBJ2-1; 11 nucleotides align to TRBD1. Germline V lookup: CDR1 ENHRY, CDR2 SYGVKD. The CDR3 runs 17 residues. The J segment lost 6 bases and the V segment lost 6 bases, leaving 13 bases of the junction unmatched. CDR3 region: CAIRDPTGTGGLNEQFF. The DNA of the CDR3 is TGTGCCATCAGGGATCCCACCGGGACAGGGGGTCTCAATGAGCAGTTCTTC.

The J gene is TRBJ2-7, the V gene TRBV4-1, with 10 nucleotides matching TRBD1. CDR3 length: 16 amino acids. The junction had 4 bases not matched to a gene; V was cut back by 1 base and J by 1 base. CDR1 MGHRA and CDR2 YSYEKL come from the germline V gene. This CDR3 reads CASSQVQGQGSYEQYF. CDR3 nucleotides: TGCGCCAGCAGCCAAGTACAGGGACAGGGGTCCTACGAGCAGTACTTC.

The CDR3 protein is CASSLAGAPNGYTF. The CDR3 coding sequence is TGTGCCAGCAGCTTGGCCGGGGCGCCTAATGGCTACACCTTC. The chain is built from TRBV5-4 and TRBJ1-2; maybe TRBD1 (5 bases). Germline CDR1 and CDR2: SGHNT and YYREEE (reference sequence). CDR3 length equals 14 residues. The ends were cut back, 0 bases at V and 6 bases at J, with 12 bases in the middle.

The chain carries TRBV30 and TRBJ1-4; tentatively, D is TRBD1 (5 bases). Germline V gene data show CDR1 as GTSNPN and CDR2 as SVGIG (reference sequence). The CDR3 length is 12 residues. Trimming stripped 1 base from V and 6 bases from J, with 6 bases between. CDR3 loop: CAWSAGHEKLFF. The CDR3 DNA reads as TGTGCCTGGAGTGCGGGACATGAAAAACTGTTTTTT.

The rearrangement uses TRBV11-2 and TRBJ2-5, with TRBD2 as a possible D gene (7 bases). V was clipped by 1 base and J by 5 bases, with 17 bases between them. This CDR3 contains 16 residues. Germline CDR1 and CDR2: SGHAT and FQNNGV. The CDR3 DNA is TGTGCCAGCAGCTTAGGATTAGCGGAGGGGGGGGAGACCCAGTACTTC. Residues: CASSLGLAEGGETQYF.

The CDR3 bases are TGTGCCAGCAGTCGCACGAAGAACACCGGGGAGCTGTTTTTT. Translated, it gives CASSRTKNTGELFF. The rearrangement uses TRBV2 and TRBJ2-2; D is unresolved. There are 14 residues in the CDR3. Deletions cut 5 bases from V and 1 base from J, with 8 bases between. The germline gives CDR1 SNHLY, CDR2 FYNNEI.

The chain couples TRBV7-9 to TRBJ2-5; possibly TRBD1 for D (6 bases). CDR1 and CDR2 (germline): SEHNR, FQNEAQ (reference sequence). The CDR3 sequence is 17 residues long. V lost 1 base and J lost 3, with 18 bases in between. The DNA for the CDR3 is TGTGCCAGCAGCTTAGGGATAGACAGGCCCTATGAAGAGACCCAGTACTTC. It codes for CASSLGIDRPYEETQYF.

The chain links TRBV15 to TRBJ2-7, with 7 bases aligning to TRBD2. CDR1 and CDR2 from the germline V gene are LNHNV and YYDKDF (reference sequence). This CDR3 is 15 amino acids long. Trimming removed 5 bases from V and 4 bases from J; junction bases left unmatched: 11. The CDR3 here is CATSPRGESSYEQYF. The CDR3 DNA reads TGTGCCACCAGCCCCCGGGGGGAGTCTTCTTACGAGCAGTACTTC.

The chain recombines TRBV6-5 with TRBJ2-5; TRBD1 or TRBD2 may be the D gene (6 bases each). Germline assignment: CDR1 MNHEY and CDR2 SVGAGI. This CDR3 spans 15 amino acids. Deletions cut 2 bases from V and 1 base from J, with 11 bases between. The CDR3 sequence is CASSYGGLVQETQYF. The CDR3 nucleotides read TGTGCCAGCAGTTACGGGGGGCTTGTCCAAGAGACCCAGTACTTC.

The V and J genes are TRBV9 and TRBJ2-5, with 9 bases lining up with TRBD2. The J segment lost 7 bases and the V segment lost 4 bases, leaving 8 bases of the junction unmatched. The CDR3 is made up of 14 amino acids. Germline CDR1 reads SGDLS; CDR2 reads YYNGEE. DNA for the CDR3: TGTGCCAGCAGCCGCTTAGCGGGGGAGAGGACCCAGTACTTC. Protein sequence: CASSRLAGERTQYF.

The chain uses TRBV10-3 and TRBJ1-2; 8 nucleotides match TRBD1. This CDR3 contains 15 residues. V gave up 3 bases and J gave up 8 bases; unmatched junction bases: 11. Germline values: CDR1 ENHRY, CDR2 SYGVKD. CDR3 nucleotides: TGTGCCATCAGTGACCTTGGGCAGGGGGCGATAGGCTACACCTTC. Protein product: CAISDLGQGAIGYTF.

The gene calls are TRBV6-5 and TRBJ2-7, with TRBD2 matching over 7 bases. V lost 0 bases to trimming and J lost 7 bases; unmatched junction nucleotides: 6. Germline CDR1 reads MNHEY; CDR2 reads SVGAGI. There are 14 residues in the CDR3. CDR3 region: CASSYSSGAWEQYF. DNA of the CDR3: TGTGCCAGCAGTTACTCGAGCGGGGCTTGGGAGCAGTACTTC.

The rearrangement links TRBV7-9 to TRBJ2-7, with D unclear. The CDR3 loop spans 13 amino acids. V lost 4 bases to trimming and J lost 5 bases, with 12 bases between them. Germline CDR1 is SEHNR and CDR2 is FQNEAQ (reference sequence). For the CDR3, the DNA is TGTGCCAGCAGCTCCGGGTTGTGGGACGAGCAGTACTTC. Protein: CASSSGLWDEQYF.

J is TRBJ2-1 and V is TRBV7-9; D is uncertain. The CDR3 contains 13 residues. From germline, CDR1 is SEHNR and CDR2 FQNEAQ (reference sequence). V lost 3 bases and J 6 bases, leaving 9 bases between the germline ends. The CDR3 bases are TGTGCCAGCAGCTTGGGAACCGGCAATGAGCAGTTCTTC. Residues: CASSLGTGNEQFF.

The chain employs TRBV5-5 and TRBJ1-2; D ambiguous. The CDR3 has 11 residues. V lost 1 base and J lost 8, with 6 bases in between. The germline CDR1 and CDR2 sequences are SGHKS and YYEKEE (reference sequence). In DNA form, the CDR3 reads TGTGCCAGCAGCTTGATGTCAGGCTACACCTTC. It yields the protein CASSLMSGYTF.

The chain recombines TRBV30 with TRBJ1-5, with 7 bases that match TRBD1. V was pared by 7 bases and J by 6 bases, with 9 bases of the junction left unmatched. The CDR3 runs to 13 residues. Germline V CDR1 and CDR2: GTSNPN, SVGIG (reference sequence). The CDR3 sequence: CASKTQGSQPQHF. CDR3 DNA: TGTGCCTCTAAAACACAGGGGAGTCAGCCCCAGCATTTT.

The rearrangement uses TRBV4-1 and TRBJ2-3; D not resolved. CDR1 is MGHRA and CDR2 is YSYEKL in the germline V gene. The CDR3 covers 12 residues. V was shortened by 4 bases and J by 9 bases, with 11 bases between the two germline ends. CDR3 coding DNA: TGCGCCAGCAGCCGAGACTCCTTCACGCAGTATTTT. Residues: CASSRDSFTQYF.

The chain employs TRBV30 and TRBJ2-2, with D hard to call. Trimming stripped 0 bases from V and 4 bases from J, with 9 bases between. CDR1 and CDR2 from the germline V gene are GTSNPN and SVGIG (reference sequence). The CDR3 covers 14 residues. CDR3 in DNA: TGTGCCTGGAGTGTACTCTCCAGCACCGGGGAGCTGTTTTTT. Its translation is CAWSVLSSTGELFF.

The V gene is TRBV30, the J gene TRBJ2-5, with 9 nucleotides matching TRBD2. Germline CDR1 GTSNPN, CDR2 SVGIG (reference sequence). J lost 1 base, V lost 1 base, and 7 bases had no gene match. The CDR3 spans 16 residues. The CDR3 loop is CAWSGGTSSIQETQYF. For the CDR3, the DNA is TGTGCCTGGAGTGGGGGGACTAGCTCGATCCAAGAGACCCAGTACTTC.

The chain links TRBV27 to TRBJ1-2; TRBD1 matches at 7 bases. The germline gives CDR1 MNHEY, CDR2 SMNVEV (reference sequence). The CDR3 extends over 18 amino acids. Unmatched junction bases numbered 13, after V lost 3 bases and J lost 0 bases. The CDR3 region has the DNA TGTGCCAGCAGTTTTGGTCGTGTGAGGGGGCGAGCTAACTATGGCTACACCTTC. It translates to CASSFGRVRGRANYGYTF.

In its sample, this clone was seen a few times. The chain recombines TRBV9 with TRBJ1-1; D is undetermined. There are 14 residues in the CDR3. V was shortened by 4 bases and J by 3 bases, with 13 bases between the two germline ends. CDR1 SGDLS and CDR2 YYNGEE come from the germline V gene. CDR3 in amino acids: CASSPADLHTEAFF. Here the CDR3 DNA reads TGTGCCAGCAGCCCAGCGGACCTCCACACTGAAGCTTTCTTT. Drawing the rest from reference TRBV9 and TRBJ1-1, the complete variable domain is DSGVTQTPKHLITATGQRVTLRCSPRSGDLSVYWYQQSLDQGLQFLIQYYNGEERAKGNILERFSAQQFPDLHSELNLSSLELGDSALYFCASSPADLHTEAFFGQGTRLTVV.